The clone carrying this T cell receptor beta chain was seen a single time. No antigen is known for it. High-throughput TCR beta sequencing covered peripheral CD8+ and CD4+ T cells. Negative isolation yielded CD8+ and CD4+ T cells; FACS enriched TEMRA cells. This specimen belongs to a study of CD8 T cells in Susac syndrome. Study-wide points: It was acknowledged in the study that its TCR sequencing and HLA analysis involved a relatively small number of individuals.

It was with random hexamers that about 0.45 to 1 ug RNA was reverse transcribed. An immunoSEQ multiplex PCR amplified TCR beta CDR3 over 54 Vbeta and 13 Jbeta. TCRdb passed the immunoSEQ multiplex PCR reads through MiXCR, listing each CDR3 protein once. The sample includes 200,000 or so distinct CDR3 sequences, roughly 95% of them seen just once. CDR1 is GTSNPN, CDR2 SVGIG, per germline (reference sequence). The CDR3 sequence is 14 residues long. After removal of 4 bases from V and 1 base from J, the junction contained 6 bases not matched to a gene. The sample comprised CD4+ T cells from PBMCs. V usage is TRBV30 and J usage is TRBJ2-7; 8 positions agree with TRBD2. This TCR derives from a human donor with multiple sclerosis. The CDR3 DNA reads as TGTGCCTGGACCCGGGGGGGCAGGTCCTACGAGCAGTACTTC. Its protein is CAWTRGGRSYEQYF. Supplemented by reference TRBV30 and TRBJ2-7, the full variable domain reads SQTIHQWPATLVQPVGSPLSLECTVEGTSNPNLYWYRQAAGRGLQLLFYSVGIGQISSEVPQNLSASRPQDRQFILSSKKLLLSDSGFYLCAWTRGGRSYEQYFGPGTRLTVT.